This entry lists 27 T cell receptor beta chains sequenced from one sample in a study of cytomegalovirus exposure and HLA in healthy donors. Researchers ran the PCR with 60 Vbeta and 13 Jbeta primers. The repertoire was sequenced with immunoSEQ multiplex PCR; TCRdb's copy has only in-frame clones and lacks some. Counted here are approximately 150,000 clones, under 70% occurring once; the ten biggest clones make up 6.5%. Sequencing was done on a sample of PBMCs. The receptors originated from a woman aged 60 to 75 in good health and CMV-seronegative.

The chain has TRBV28 and TRBJ1-6; D is perhaps TRBD1 (6 bases). This CDR3 is 13 amino acids long. V was clipped by 5 bases and J by 9 bases, with 11 bases between them. Germline V gives CDR1 MDHEN, CDR2 SYDVKM. This CDR3 is CASSPTGFSPLHF. CDR3 nucleotides: TGTGCCAGCAGTCCTACAGGGTTTTCACCCCTCCACTTT. The complete variable domain, with remaining parts taken from reference TRBV28 and TRBJ1-6, reads DVKVTQSSRYLVKRTGEKVFLECVQDMDHENMFWYRQDPGLGLRLIYFSYDVKMKEKGDIPEGYSVSREKKERFSLILESASTNQTSMYLCASSPTGFSPLHFGNGTRLTVT.

CDR3 sequence reads: CASSPRTGGTDTQYF. The CDR3 DNA reads as TGCGCCAGCAGCCCTCGGACAGGGGGCACAGATACGCAGTATTTT. The rearrangement uses TRBV5-1 and TRBJ2-3; 9 positions match TRBD1. Germline V lookup: CDR1 SGHRS, CDR2 YFSETQ. The ends lost 4 bases at V and 1 base at J; junction bases unmatched: 4. The length of the CDR3 is 15 residues. The full variable domain, in which reference TRBV5-1 and TRBJ2-3 provide the parts outside the CDR3, is KAGVTQTPRYLIKTRGQQVTLSCSPISGHRSVSWYQQTPGQGLQFLFEYFSETQRNKGNFPGRFSGRQFSNSRSEMNVSTLELGDSALYLCASSPRTGGTDTQYFGPGTRLTVL.

V usage is TRBV5-1 and J usage is TRBJ2-3; 10 bases are shared with TRBD2. Germline CDR1 and CDR2: SGHRS and YFSETQ. The junction had 0 bases not matched to a gene; V was cut back by 4 bases and J by 1 base. The CDR3 consists of 14 residues. CDR3 loop: CASSGTSGTDTQYF. In DNA form, the CDR3 reads TGCGCCAGCAGCGGGACTAGCGGCACAGATACGCAGTATTTT.

The V gene is TRBV7-6, the J gene TRBJ2-4; 11 bases are shared with TRBD1. Trimming at V came to 5 bases and at J to 6 bases, leaving 9 bases not matched to a gene. There are 16 residues in the CDR3. Germline assignment: CDR1 SGHVS and CDR2 FNYEAQ. CDR3: CASSLGTGGVLNIQYF. CDR3 nucleotide sequence: TGTGCCAGCAGCCTCGGGACAGGGGGAGTACTAAACATTCAGTACTTC.

This chain joins TRBV6-5 and TRBJ2-1; 11 bases line up with TRBD2. Germline V CDR1 and CDR2: MNHEY, SVGAGI. CDR3 length equals 14 residues. The V segment lost 3 bases and the J segment 14 bases; nucleotides outside the gene matches: 9. The DNA for the CDR3 is TGTGCCAGCAGTTATACCGTTAGCGGGAGGGCCGAGTTCTTC. Translating gives CASSYTVSGRAEFF.

J is TRBJ2-5 and V is TRBV7-2; D is unclear. The CDR3 is 13 amino acids. The germline V and J ends were trimmed by 0 bases and 5 bases, with 7 bases remaining between them. Germline V gene sequence: CDR1 SGHTA, CDR2 FQGNSA. In DNA form, the CDR3 reads TGTGCCAGCAGCTTAGCGGTCGGGGAGACCCAGTACTTC. The encoded protein is CASSLAVGETQYF.

This chain links TRBV7-7 with TRBJ2-1; no reliable D call. CDR1 and CDR2 (germline): SSHAT, FNYEAQ (reference sequence). This CDR3 comprises 13 residues. Trimming shortened V by 1 base and J by 5 bases, and 6 bases separated the two germline ends. Here the CDR3 reads CASSLGANNEQFF. Written as DNA, the CDR3 is TGTGCCAGCAGCTTAGGAGCCAACAATGAGCAGTTCTTC.

The rearrangement links TRBV7-2 to TRBJ2-5; D is perhaps TRBD2 (5 bases). CDR1 is SGHTA and CDR2 is FQGNSA in the germline V gene. V was cut by 5 bases and J by 2 bases, with 15 bases left in between. The CDR3 consists of 15 residues. The CDR3 sequence: CASSDPLRAQETQYF. In nucleotides, the CDR3 is TGTGCCAGCAGCGACCCCTTGCGGGCACAAGAGACCCAGTACTTC.

The chain combines TRBV6-4 with TRBJ2-4, with 9 bases that match TRBD2. The CDR3 sequence is 13 residues long. Trimming cost V 3 bases and J 9 bases; bases outside gene matches: 3. Germline assignment: CDR1 MRHNA and CDR2 SNTAGT. The DNA for the CDR3 is TGTGCCAGCAGTGAGCGGGGGGGTGGCATTCAGTACTTC. The encoded protein is CASSERGGGIQYF.

The J gene is TRBJ2-3, the V gene TRBV5-4; no clear D gene. V gave up 4 bases and J gave up 3 bases, with 12 bases separating them. The germline gives CDR1 SGHNT, CDR2 YYREEE (reference sequence). This CDR3 comprises 14 residues. The CDR3 sequence: CASSPQFRTDTQYF. As DNA, the CDR3 is TGTGCCAGCAGCCCCCAGTTTCGAACAGATACGCAGTATTTT.

The CDR3: CATSRGRGSGANVLTF. The CDR3 DNA reads TGTGCCACCAGCAGGGGGAGGGGCTCTGGGGCCAACGTCCTGACTTTC. The chain recombines TRBV15 with TRBJ2-6; TRBD2 aligns across 7 bases. The V gene end was trimmed by 3 bases and the J gene end by 0 bases; junction bases not matched to a gene: 2. Germline-derived CDR1 and CDR2 are LNHNV and YYDKDF (reference sequence). The CDR3 is 16 amino acids.

This clone appeared once. The chain links TRBV13 to TRBJ2-5; the match to TRBD2 covers 9 bases. The length of the CDR3 is 17 residues. The V and J ends lost 5 bases and 1 base, in that order; junction bases with no gene match: 11. Per the germline V gene, CDR1 is PRHDT and CDR2 is FYEKMQ (reference sequence). In nucleotides, the CDR3 is TGTGCCAGCAGCCCGCGGGGGGGCGGGGGACTCCAAGAGACCCAGTACTTC. This encodes CASSPRGGGGLQETQYF.

V and J are TRBV4-1 and TRBJ1-2; TRBD1 aligns across 7 bases. CDR3 length: 14 amino acids. Germline V gene data show CDR1 as MGHRA and CDR2 as YSYEKL. The trim removed 2 bases at V and 6 bases at J, leaving 6 bases unmatched. The CDR3 spells CASSQRGRGNGYTF. CDR3 DNA sequence: TGCGCCAGCAGCCAAAGGGGGCGCGGGAATGGCTACACCTTC.

The chain uses TRBV11-1 and TRBJ2-5; D is possibly TRBD1 (5 bases). V gave up 2 bases and J gave up 0 bases, with 7 bases separating them. The CDR3 has 14 residues. Germline lookup yields CDR1 SGHAT and CDR2 FQDESV (reference sequence). The DNA of the CDR3 is TGTGCCAGCAGCTTACGACAGTACCAAGAGACCCAGTACTTC. It is translated as CASSLRQYQETQYF.

The V call is TRBV27, the J call TRBJ2-1; 10 positions agree with TRBD1. Germline-derived CDR1 and CDR2 are MNHEY and SMNVEV (reference sequence). The length of the CDR3 is 15 residues. Unmatched junction bases numbered 5, after V lost 7 bases and J lost 2 bases. CDR3 bases: TGTGCCAGCACCCCGACAGGGGGCGCCTACAATGAGCAGTTCTTC. Its translation: CASTPTGGAYNEQFF.

The J gene is TRBJ1-2, the V gene TRBV28, with 10 bases lining up with TRBD1. Germline CDR1 MDHEN, CDR2 SYDVKM. The CDR3 runs to 19 residues. Trimming removed 6 bases from V and 6 bases from J; junction bases left unmatched: 22. The CDR3 loop reads CASSLYRGTGVRISHGYTF. DNA for the CDR3: TGTGCCAGCAGCCTATATCGGGGGACAGGGGTCAGGATCAGCCATGGCTACACCTTC.

V is TRBV7-2 and J is TRBJ2-5; 13 nucleotides agree with TRBD2. Trimming removed 3 bases from V and 1 base from J; junction bases left unmatched: 8. The CDR3 length is 18 residues. CDR1 is SGHTA and CDR2 is FQGNSA in the germline V gene. In nucleotides, the CDR3 is TGTGCCAGCAGCTTCCTAGGGACTAGCGGGGCCGCCCAAGAGACCCAGTACTTC. It encodes CASSFLGTSGAAQETQYF.

The J gene is TRBJ1-1, the V gene TRBV19, with 8 bases lining up with TRBD1. Germline assignment: CDR1 LNHDA and CDR2 SQIVND (reference sequence). The CDR3 consists of 13 residues. Losses at the gene ends were 4 bases for V and 3 bases for J; bases not matched to a gene: 1. The CDR3 region has the DNA TGTGCCAGTAGTAAGGACAGGGACACTGAAGCTTTCTTT. This codes for CASSKDRDTEAFF.

The rearrangement uses TRBV7-3 and TRBJ2-7; 9 bases are shared with TRBD1. CDR1 is SGHTA, CDR2 FQGTGA, per germline. The V segment lost 4 bases and the J segment 6 bases; nucleotides outside the gene matches: 4. This CDR3 has 13 amino acids. CDR3 amino acids: CASSSGQGSEQYF. The CDR3 region has the DNA TGTGCCAGCAGCTCGGGACAGGGCTCCGAGCAGTACTTC.

This sequence joins TRBV6-6 and TRBJ2-1, with 15 bases matching TRBD2. The CDR3 totals 16 residues. V was clipped by 7 bases and J by 4 bases; unmatched bases: 5. Germline-derived CDR1 and CDR2 are MNHNY and SVGAGI (reference sequence). The CDR3 loop is CASKGTSGGIYNEQFF. In DNA form, the CDR3 reads TGTGCCAGCAAAGGGACTAGCGGGGGGATTTACAATGAGCAGTTCTTC.

The table lists this clone with a few counts. The chain joins TRBV6-1 to TRBJ2-3; D may be TRBD1 (5 bases). Trimming cost V 4 bases and J 0 bases, with 11 bases left between them. The CDR3 totals 15 residues. Germline V gene sequence: CDR1 MNHNS, CDR2 SASEGT. The CDR3 protein is CASSVDRISTDTQYF. For the CDR3, the DNA is TGTGCCAGCAGTGTCGACAGAATTAGCACAGATACGCAGTATTTT.

This clone came up a few times. The genes are TRBV7-2 and TRBJ2-3; 12 bases map to TRBD2. J was trimmed by 0 bases and V by 6 bases; bases with no gene match: 7. The germline CDR1 and CDR2 sequences are SGHTA and FQGNSA. This CDR3 comprises 17 residues. The CDR3 nucleotides read TGTGCCAGCAGTTTTCTAGCGGGGGGGGGAAGCACAGATACGCAGTATTTT. Its protein is CASSFLAGGGSTDTQYF.

The rearrangement links TRBV19 to TRBJ2-7; TRBD1 matches 9 bases. The V segment lost 6 bases and the J segment 2 bases; nucleotides outside the gene matches: 5. Germline assignment: CDR1 LNHDA and CDR2 SQIVND (reference sequence). CDR3 length equals 14 residues. CDR3 amino acids: CASRDGTGTYEQYF. Written as DNA, the CDR3 is TGTGCCAGTAGGGACGGGACAGGGACCTACGAGCAGTACTTC.

The chain couples TRBV10-1 to TRBJ2-7, with 7 bases aligning to TRBD1. This CDR3 comprises 14 residues. From germline, CDR1 is WNHNN and CDR2 SYGVQD (reference sequence). V trimming: 4 bases; J trimming: 3 bases; junction bases outside the gene matches: 6. The CDR3 DNA follows: TGCGCCAGCAGTGTGAGCCAGGGGGACTACGAGCAGTACTTC. Its protein is CASSVSQGDYEQYF.

This clone was counted between two and nine times. This chain connects TRBV6-1 to TRBJ2-2, with D unresolved. The CDR3 extends over 11 amino acids. CDR1 and CDR2 from the germline V gene are MNHNS and SASEGT. V gave up 8 bases and J gave up 6 bases, with 7 bases separating them. CDR3 in amino acids: CASRYSGELFF. Here the CDR3 DNA reads TGTGCCAGCCGTTATTCCGGGGAGCTGTTTTTT.

The chain joins TRBV20-1 to TRBJ1-2; D ambiguous. Trimming shortened V by 6 bases and J by 2 bases, and 4 bases separated the two germline ends. This CDR3 contains 10 residues. CDR1 is DFQATT and CDR2 is SNEGSKA in the germline V gene (reference sequence). This CDR3 is CSALNYGYTF. CDR3 bases: TGCAGTGCCCTGAACTATGGCTACACCTTC.

This clone has a handful of counts. The V gene is TRBV7-2, the J gene TRBJ2-7; D unresolved. The germline gives CDR1 SGHTA, CDR2 FQGNSA. Trimming stripped 0 bases from V and 5 bases from J, with 14 bases between. The CDR3 is made up of 15 amino acids. CDR3 loop: CASSLARLGGNEQYF. The CDR3 nucleotides read TGTGCCAGCAGCTTAGCGCGGCTGGGTGGCAACGAGCAGTACTTC.